This entry is about one T cell receptor beta chain. No antigen is known for it. Base qualities were left out, and no much larger clone turns up one base away. Other DNA sequences in this specimen translate into the identical CDR3. The cohort consisted of 670 or so healthy bone marrow donors. At the time of sampling, all cohort members were nominally healthy, though unrecorded immune exposures were likely present. The donor was CMV seronegative and belonged to the group of over 300 seronegative cohort members. A peripheral blood sample was provided by each donor, and peripheral blood mononuclear cells were used for TCR beta sequencing. The Qiagen DNeasy Blood Extraction Kit was used to extract genomic DNA from the blood cell samples. These data originate in a study of cytomegalovirus exposure and HLA in healthy donors (dated by TCRdb to about 2017). Background for the entire study: An earlier analysis of some 620 of the donors reported 250 to 300 Gb of sequence data and 95 million to 120 million unique TCR beta sequences obtained from about 170 million T cells. Roughly 5 DR-DQ haplotypes were treated as single units for association and clustering because of strong linkage in the cohort. The study used immunosequencing to profile the T cell repertoires of more than 650 subjects and linked those repertoires to cytomegalovirus serostatus. Roughly 300 gigabases of sequencing data and tens of millions of unique TCR sequences were included in an early release covering 550 to 650 HLA-typed donors. The number of typed donors differed by locus: about 620-640 for A, B, C, DRB1 and DQB1; about 520 for DQA1; 606 for DPA1; and 400 to 480 for DPB1. Genome-wide SNP genotypes for about three fifths of the roughly 670 donors were used in a later genetic analysis, which treated that subset as a discovery cohort. The study aimed to test whether signatures of past pathogen exposure could be identified by cataloging public T cell receptors. Donor age, sex, ethnicity and CMV serostatus were compiled alongside the repertoire data. In an earlier analysis of about 590 of the donors, high-throughput TCR beta sequencing was used to judge whether each TCR beta V gene segment behaved as functional or pseudogenic. Every discovery cohort repertoire had been produced on one sequencing platform. In a later analysis, previously published TCR beta repertoires from about 670 donors were re-analyzed and high-resolution HLA genotyping was added so that TCR occurrence patterns could be studied. A separate validation cohort of more than 100 different subjects was used in addition to the approximately 640-subject first cohort. Rather than using new phenotypic data, the later analysis identified candidate immune exposures from TCR beta sequences and from how often those sequences occurred across donors. The genetic ancestry cluster associated with self-reported Caucasian donors included 81% of the approximately 400 genotyped donors. High-throughput TCR immunosequencing, statistical association of individual TCRs with disease status, and machine learning were combined to predict cytomegalovirus infection status. Among some 400 genotyped donors of the cohort, an average of about 240,000 unique TCR beta nucleotide sequences were sequenced per donor, 15% to 20% of them non-productive. HLA typing included class I and class II loci at four-digit resolution. General study outcomes and caveats: Only TCR beta chains were sequenced in this cohort, and the absence of alpha or paired-chain data limited detectable features. Because the 87-base-pair reads could not distinguish some IMGT-functional V segments, including TRBV6-2 and TRBV6-3, those segments were excluded. In the study, some 160 TCR beta chains were listed as associated with cytomegalovirus. Most TCR sequences were seen in very few donors, while some public TCRs were found in many individuals. CMV serostatus was the only immune exposure information available for the cohort. According to a later genetic analysis, donors in an Asian-associated ancestry cluster had fewer N-insertions in productive TCRs than the approximately 670-donor mean. Because HLA typing was unavailable for some donors at each locus, only the typed subset was used in association tests. An earlier analysis of around 500 of the donors showed that most TCR beta V segments appeared in productive rearrangements either about 87% or about 30% of the time, which broadly matched IMGT annotations. Roughly uniform sequencing depth across donors was assumed in presence/absence analyses, although this assumption may not hold. An association between a missense DCLRE1C variant and V-gene and J-gene trimming of TCR beta chains was found in a later genetic analysis and replicated in an independent cohort. The classifier was reported to diagnose cytomegalovirus status with high specificity and sensitivity in both the original and validation cohorts. Most CMV-associated TCR beta chains appeared to be HLA-restricted in a later analysis, and the HLA associations seemed to be driven largely by CMV exposure. When HLA alleles, especially DR and DQ, strongly co-occurred, TCR associations were difficult to assign to individual alleles. Because counts were too low, about 18 rarely observed V segments, including chromosome 9 orphons, were left out of the earlier analysis of over 550 of the donors. A further reported finding was that TCR beta sequences accurately predicted the HLA-A and HLA-B alleles for most subjects in the first cohort. Correlated functional status among segregating V segments might be attributable to linkage disequilibrium, but an unknown experimental factor could not be ruled out. Compared with equally common non-associated chains, HLA-associated TCR beta chains in a later analysis were more clonally expanded and had lower generation probabilities. It was suggested by the authors that the approach could potentially be generalized to other disease states and immunological phenotypes. A later analysis associated 15,000 to 20,000 TCR beta sequences with specific HLA alleles at a false discovery rate of 0.05. A later analysis found that TCR association rates varied across HLA loci, with DRB1 alleles showing the most associated TCRs and HLA-C alleles the fewest. In a later analysis, several top co-occurrence clusters were reported to appear linked to parvovirus B19, influenza, CMV and Epstein-Barr virus. A cluster of highly shared sequence variants was judged likely to represent a technical artifact of the sequencing pipeline. A few of the identified cytomegalovirus-associated TCR beta chains were confirmed in vitro to be specific for cytomegalovirus antigens.

From a lookup of the germline V gene, CDR1 and CDR2 are MNHNS and SASEGT. The CDR3, from cysteine to valine, totals 14 residues. Only CDR3 DNA is held: 42 bases, read in frame from base 1. V was cut back by 1 base and J by 6 bases, leaving a gap of 13 bases between them. The library relied on the immunoSEQ multiplex PCR assay. For the multiplex PCR, a mixture combining 60 forward primers for TCR Vbeta segments and 13 reverse primers for TCR Jbeta segments was used. The CDR3 region of rearranged TCR beta genes was amplified from genomic DNA with a multiplex PCR assay. The amplified TCR beta libraries were sequenced on the Illumina HiSeq System as 87-base-pair reads. As for the original processing: Across the 500 to 850 repertoires, a later analysis counted roughly 84 million unique TCR beta chains, roughly 11 million of which were shared by at least two donors. To remove PCR and sequencing errors, raw reads were error-corrected and collapsed into unique sequences using a nearest-neighbor algorithm that merged closely related sequences. V, D and J gene segments were assigned by aligning CDR3 sequences to IMGT reference sequences. For a sequence to be retained, a match of at least six nucleotides was required to both a V gene segment and a J gene segment. A rearrangement counted as productive if the CDR3 had no stop codons and remained in frame with V and J, and every other rearrangement counted as non-productive. Following IMGT convention, CDR3 was defined as the stretch from the second conserved V-encoded cysteine to the conserved J-encoded phenylalanine. In an earlier analysis of more than 550 of the donors, sequences lacking an unambiguous match to a single V gene segment were excluded. In an earlier analysis of several hundred of the donors, V segments were called functional above 56.7% productive rearrangements and were called segregating when the between-donor standard deviation exceeded 5%. A statistical classification framework was built to diagnose cytomegalovirus status from the catalog of TCR beta chain sequences. In a later analysis, TCR nucleotide sequences were compared against IMGT/GENE-DB human TR gene sequences so that V and J genes could be assigned. Using the TCRdist pipeline, a later analysis assigned CDR3 sequences along with most-parsimonious VDJ recombination scenarios. A later analysis defined each TCR beta chain by its CDR3 amino acid sequence plus V-gene family, and excluded reads lacking a unique V-gene family. A later analysis removed 550 to 650 highly shared, low-generation-probability nucleotide sequences to deal with suspected cross-contamination and a sequencing artifact. A later analysis calculated a clonal expansion index for each public chain from normalized within-repertoire ranks of inferred template counts. In a later analysis, generation probabilities were computed using a VDJ recombination model fitted to out-of-frame rearrangements, and the results were checked against IGoR. Hypergeometric tests were used in a later analysis to score TCR-TCR, TCR-HLA and TCR-CMV co-occurrence, with a repertoire-size bias correction applied to the TCR pairs. In a later analysis, false discovery rates were estimated by permuting HLA or CMV assignments 20 times. In a later analysis, co-occurring TCRs were grouped using DBSCAN, with TCRdist sequence similarity added in when clustering inside HLA-allele-positive subsets. Repertoires with fewer than 30,000 or more than 120,000 public chains were left out of co-occurrence clustering, as were five repertoires with anomalous nucleotide sharing. In TCRdb, the immuneACCESS table is reduced to in-frame sequences with V and J assigned. These tables do not hold every clone; where another copy was compared, an unresolved V gene accounts for under half, and the others remain unexplained. V and J calls and clone size follow that table, whereas D and trimming were derived from the DNA. The table for this sample lists roughly 110,000 clones; roughly four fifths of them were counted only once. The leading ten clones occupy 2.5% of the sample.

The rearrangement joined TRBV6-1 to TRBJ2-7; a confident D gene designation cannot be given. This TCR derives from a woman aged 18-29 years in good health and CMV-seronegative. Sequencing was carried out using PBMCs. The CDR3 protein: CASSEDNSRREQYV. Read as DNA, the sequence is TGTGCCAGCAGTGAAGATAACAGTAGGCGCGAGCAGTACGTC.